This T cell receptor (beta chain) was recovered during a study of immune evolution from preneoplasia to lung adenocarcinoma. Study-wide background: HLA loss of heterozygosity: roughly 6.4% AIS, about 14% MIA, about 30% ADC, none AAH. Broader study findings: From normal lung to invasive adenocarcinoma, top clone frequencies appeared to decrease.

Trimming removed 6 bases from V and 2 bases from J, with 13 bases in between. This CDR3 is built from 14 residues. Germline CDR1 and CDR2: MGHDK and SYGVNS. Produced via immunoSEQ multiplex PCR; TCRdb's table is partial and in-frame only. The data contain thousands of clones, less than 85% of them singletons. About this clone: No antigen is known for it.

The sequence was collected from a person aged 65 to 85 with lung adenocarcinoma. J is TRBJ2-5 and V is TRBV25-1, with D tentatively TRBD2 (7 bases). Sequences were obtained from FFPE minimally invasive lung adenocarcinoma tissue. CDR3 amino acids: CASRGGAPQETQYF. The CDR3 DNA reads as TGTGCCAGCAGGGGGGGGGCCCCACAAGAGACCCAGTACTTC. Full variable domain (remainder filled in from reference TRBV25-1 and TRBJ2-5): EADIYQTPRYLVIGTGKKITLECSQTMGHDKMYWYQQDPGMELHLIHYSYGVNSTEKGDLSSESTVSRIRTEHFPLTLESARPSHTSQYLCASRGGAPQETQYFGPGTRLLVL.